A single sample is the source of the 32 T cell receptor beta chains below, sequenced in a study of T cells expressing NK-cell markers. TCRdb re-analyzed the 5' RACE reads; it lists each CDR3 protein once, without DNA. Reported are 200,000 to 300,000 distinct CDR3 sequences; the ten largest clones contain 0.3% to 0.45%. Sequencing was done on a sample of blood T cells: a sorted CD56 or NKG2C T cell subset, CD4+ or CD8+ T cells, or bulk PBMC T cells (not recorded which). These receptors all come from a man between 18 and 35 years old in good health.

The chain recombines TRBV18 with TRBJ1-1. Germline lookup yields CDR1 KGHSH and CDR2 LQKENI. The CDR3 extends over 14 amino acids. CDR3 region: CASSPESGVTEAFF.

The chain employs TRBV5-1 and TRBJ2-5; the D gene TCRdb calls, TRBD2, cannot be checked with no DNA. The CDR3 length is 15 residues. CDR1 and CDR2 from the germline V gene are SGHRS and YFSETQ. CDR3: CASSLVPSGRETQYF. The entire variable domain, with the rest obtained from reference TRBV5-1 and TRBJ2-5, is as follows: KAGVTQTPRYLIKTRGQQVTLSCSPISGHRSVSWYQQTPGQGLQFLFEYFSETQRNKGNFPGRFSGRQFSNSRSEMNVSTLELGDSALYLCASSLVPSGRETQYFGPGTRLLVL.

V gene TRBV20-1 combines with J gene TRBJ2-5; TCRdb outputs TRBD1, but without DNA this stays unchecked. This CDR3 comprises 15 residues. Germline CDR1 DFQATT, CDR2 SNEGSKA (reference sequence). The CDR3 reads CSAPAGTGGKETQYF.

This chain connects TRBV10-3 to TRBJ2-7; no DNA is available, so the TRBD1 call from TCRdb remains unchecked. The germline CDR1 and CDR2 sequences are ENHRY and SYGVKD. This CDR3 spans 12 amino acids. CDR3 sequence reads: CAISGTGNEQYF.

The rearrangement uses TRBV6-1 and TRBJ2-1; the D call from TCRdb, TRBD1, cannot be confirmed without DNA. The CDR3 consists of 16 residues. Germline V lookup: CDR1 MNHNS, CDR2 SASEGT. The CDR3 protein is CASSATRDPTYNEQFF.

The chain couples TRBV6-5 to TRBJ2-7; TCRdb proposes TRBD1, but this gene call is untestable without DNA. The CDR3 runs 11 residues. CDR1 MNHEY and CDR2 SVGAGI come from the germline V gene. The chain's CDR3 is CASTRGGEQYF.

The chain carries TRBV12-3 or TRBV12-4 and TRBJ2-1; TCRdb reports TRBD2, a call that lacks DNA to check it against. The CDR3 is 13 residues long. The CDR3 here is CANQLAGGDEQFF.

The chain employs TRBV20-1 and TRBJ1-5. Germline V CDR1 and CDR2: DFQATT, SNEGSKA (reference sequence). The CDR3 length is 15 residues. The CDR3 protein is CSARVIGASDQPQHF.

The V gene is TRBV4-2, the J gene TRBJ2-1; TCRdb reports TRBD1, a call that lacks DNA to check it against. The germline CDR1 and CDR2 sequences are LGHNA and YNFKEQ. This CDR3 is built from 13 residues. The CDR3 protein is CASSPRQDNEQFF.

The CDR3 spells CATGAGTSGWGSPYEQYF. The chain has TRBV6-5 and TRBJ2-7; TCRdb names TRBD2, which stays unverified in the absence of DNA. The CDR3 runs to 18 residues. The V gene's germline CDR1 is MNHEY and CDR2 SVGAGI.

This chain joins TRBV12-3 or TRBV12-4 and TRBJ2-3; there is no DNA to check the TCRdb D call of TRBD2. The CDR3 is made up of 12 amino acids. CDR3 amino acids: CASGRLTDTQYF.

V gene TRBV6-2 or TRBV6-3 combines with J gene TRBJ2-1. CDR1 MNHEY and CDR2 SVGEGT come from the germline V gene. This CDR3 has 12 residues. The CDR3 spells CASSYSSTGQFF.

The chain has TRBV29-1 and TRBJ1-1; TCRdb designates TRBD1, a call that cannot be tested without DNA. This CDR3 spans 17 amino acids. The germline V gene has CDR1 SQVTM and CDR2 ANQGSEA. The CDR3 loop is CSVEDRTGGRSRTEAFF.

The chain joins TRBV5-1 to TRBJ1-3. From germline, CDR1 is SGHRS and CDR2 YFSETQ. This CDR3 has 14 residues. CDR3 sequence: CASSYGDGGNTIYF.

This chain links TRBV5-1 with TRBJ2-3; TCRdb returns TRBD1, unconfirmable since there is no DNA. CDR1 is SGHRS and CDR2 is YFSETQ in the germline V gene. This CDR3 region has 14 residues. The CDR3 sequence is CASSPGRGSDTQYF.

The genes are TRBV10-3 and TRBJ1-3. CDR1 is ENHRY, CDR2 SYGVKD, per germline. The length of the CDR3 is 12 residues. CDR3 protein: CAISESGNTIYF.

The CDR3 sequence: CATSRDFSVPGPEAFF. The rearrangement links TRBV15 to TRBJ1-1. This CDR3 is 16 amino acids long. Germline CDR1 LNHNV, CDR2 YYDKDF (reference sequence).

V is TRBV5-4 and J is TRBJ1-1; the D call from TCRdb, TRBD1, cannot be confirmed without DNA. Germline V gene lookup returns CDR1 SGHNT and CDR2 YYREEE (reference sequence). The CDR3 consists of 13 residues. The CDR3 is CASRAGARMEAFF.

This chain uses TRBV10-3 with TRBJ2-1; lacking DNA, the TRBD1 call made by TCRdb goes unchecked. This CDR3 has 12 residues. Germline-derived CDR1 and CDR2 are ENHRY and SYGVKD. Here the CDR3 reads CAISLDRGREFF.

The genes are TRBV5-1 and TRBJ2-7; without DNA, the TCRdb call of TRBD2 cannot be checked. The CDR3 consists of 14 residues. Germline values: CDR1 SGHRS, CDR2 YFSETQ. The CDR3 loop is CASSGTGGAYEQYF.

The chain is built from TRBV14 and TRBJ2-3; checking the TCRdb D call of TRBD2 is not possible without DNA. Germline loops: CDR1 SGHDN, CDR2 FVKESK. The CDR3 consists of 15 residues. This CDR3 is CASSHLLAGTDTQYF.

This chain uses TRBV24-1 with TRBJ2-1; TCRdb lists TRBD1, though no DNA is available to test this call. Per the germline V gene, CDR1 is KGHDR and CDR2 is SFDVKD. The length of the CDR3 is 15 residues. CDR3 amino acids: CATSAGNTAYNEQFF.

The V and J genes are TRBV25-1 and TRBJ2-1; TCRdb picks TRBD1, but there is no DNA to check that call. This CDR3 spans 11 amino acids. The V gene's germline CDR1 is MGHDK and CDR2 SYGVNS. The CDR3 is CASSQGFEQFF.

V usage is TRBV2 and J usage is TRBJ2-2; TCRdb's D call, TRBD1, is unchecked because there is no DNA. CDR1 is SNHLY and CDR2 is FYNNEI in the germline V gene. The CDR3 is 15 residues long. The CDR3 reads CASTLDRVNTGELFF. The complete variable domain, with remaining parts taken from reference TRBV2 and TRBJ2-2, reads EPEVTQTPSHQVTQMGQEVILRCVPISNHLYFYWYRQILGQKVEFLVSFYNNEISEKSEIFDDQFSVERPDGSNFTLKIRSTKLEDSAMYFCASTLDRVNTGELFFGEGSRLTVL.

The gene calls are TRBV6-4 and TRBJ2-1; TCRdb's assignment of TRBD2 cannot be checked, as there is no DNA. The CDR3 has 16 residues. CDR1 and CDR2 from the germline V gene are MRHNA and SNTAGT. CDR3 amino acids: CASSDSIGTQAGEQFF.

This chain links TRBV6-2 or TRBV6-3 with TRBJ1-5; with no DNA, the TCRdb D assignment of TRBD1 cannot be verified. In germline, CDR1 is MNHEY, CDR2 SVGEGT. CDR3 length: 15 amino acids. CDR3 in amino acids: CASSLRGQGNQPQHF.

Here the CDR3 reads CASSRPGEQFF. The chain employs TRBV7-8 and TRBJ2-1; TCRdb names TRBD1, which stays unverified in the absence of DNA. Germline assignment: CDR1 SGHVS and CDR2 FQNEAQ. This CDR3 is built from 11 residues.

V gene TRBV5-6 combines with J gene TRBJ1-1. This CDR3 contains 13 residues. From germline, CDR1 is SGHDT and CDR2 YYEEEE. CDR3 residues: CASSLAGQTWAFF. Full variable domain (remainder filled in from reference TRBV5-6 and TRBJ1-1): DAGVTQSPTHLIKTRGQQVTLRCSPKSGHDTVSWYQQALGQGPQFIFQYYEEEERQRGNFPDRFSGHQFPNYSSELNVNALLLGDSALYLCASSLAGQTWAFFGQGTRLTVV.

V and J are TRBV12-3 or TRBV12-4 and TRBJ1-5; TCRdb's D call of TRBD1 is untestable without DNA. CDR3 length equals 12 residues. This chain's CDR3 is CASRGEKGPQHF.

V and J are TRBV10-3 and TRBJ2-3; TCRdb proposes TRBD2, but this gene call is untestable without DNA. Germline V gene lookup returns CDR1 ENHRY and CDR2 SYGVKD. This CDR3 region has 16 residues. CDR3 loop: CAISERQSSLADTQYF.

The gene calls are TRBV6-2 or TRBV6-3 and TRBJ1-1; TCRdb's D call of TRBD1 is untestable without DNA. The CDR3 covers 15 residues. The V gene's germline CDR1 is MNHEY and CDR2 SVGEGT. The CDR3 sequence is CASSYRRTANTEAFF.

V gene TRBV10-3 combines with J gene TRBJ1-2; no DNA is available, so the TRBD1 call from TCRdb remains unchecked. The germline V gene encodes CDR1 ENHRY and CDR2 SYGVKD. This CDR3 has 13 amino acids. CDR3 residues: CAIRTDFNYGYTF.